The TCR beta chain described here comes from a study of beta chain features in type 1 diabetes. Study-wide context: Sorted cell examination encompassed approximately 98,000,000 cells across all samples. Whole-study results and caveats: Within each of all four CD4+ subsets, Type 1 diabetes patients had TCRB CDR3s that were moderately but significantly shorter. The question left open here concerned HLA type influencing TCRB rearrangement.

Isolated RNA was reverse transcribed in full, so expressed TCRB transcripts were sequenced. Libraries were prepared by immunoSEQ multiplex PCR; TCRdb keeps only in-frame clonotypes and omits some of them. Of under 450,000 clones listed, approximately 13% were seen once; the top ten hold 0.03% to 0.04%. The single heparinised draw taken from each donor contained around 100 mL of blood on average. A word on this clone: Its specificity is unknown.

This CDR3 is built from 14 residues. Per germline, CDR1 KGHSH and CDR2 LQKENI. V was cut by 6 bases and J by 5 bases, with 15 bases left in between. Sequencing was done on a sample of naive CD4+ T cells from blood. V and J are TRBV18 and TRBJ2-3; tentatively, D is TRBD1 (5 bases). This clonotype was sampled from a man aged 25 to 40 in good health. CDR3 sequence (DNA): TGTGCCAGCTCCCGGGCTTTGGGGCAAGATACGCAGTATTTT. Translated: CASSRALGQDTQYF.